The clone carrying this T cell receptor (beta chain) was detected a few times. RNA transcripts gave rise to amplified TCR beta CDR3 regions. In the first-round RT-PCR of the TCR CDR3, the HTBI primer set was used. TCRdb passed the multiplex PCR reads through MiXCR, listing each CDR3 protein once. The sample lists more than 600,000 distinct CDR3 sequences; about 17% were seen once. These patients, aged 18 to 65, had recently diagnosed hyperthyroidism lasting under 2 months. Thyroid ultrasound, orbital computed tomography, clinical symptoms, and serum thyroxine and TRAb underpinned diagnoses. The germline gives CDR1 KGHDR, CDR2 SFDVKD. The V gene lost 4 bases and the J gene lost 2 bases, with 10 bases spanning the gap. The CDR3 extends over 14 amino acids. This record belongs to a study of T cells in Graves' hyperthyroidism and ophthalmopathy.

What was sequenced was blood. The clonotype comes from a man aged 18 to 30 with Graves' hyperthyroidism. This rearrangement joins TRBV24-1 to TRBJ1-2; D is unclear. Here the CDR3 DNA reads TGTGCCACCAGTGAGACTCGGAAGAACTATGGCTACACCTTC. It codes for CATSETRKNYGYTF.